The text below deals with one TCR beta chain. Its specificity is not known. Sequence at one end of the junction differs from germline and may be a read error. The sample has other DNA sequences that encode this CDR3 too. Use of 60 Vbeta and 13 Jbeta primers characterized the PCR. Libraries were prepared by immunoSEQ multiplex PCR; TCRdb keeps only in-frame clonotypes and omits some of them. The sample records some 90,000 clones, around 73% being singletons. The entry originates in a study of cytomegalovirus exposure and HLA in healthy donors. Points from the study as a whole: The authors considered a cluster of highly shared sequence variants likely to be a sequencing artifact.

In germline, CDR1 is MNHEY, CDR2 SMNVEV (reference sequence). CDR3 length equals 14 residues. The TCR originated in a woman in her 40s in good health and CMV-seronegative. This chain connects TRBV27 to TRBJ2-2; 7 nucleotides align to TRBD1. The source material was PBMCs. In DNA form, the CDR3 reads TGTGCCAGCAGGAACAGGGGCTACACCGGGGAGCTGTTTTTC. This translates into CASRNRGYTGELFF.